A selection of T cell receptor beta chains follows, all from one sample in a study of T cells in Graves' hyperthyroidism and ophthalmopathy. Via MiXCR, TCRdb re-called the multiplex PCR reads, giving one row per CDR3 protein. The table records 95,000 to 110,000 distinct CDR3 sequences, 15% to 20% of them present only once. Sequencing input: blood. Receptors were obtained from a woman aged 45-65 years with Graves' hyperthyroidism. CDR3s include the opening cysteine and the closing phenylalanine or tryptophan. A D gene is named only where the DNA matches it firmly. The size of a clone is reported for some rows only, either as once, few or many, or as a class for expanded clones.

V gene	clone size	J gene	D gene	CDR3 length	CDR3 protein	CDR3 DNA
TRBV27	many	TRBJ2-5	TRBD1	15	CASSSNTGTGARLYF	TGTGCCAGCAGTTCGAACACCGGGACAGGGGCTCGTTTGTACTTC
TRBV11-2	NA	TRBJ2-1	TRBD2	16	CASSLGLLAGINEQFF	TGTGCCAGCAGCTTAGGGCTGCTAGCGGGGATCAATGAGCAGTTCTTC
TRBV2	once	TRBJ2-1	TRBD2	16	CASSEPGTSGVNEQFF	TGTGCCAGCAGTGAACCCGGGACTAGCGGGGTCAATGAGCAGTTCTTC
TRBV6-1	many	TRBJ1-2	NA	14	CASIGQPDDPGYTF	TGTGCCAGCATTGGACAGCCCGACGATCCGGGCTACACCTTC
TRBV27	few	TRBJ2-7	TRBD1	12	CASPGTDYEQYF	TGTGCCAGCCCCGGGACAGACTACGAGCAGTACTTC
TRBV2	many	TRBJ1-1	TRBD1	13	CASSVAGGALAFF	TGTGCCAGCAGTGTCGCAGGGGGCGCTTTGGCTTTCTTT
TRBV11-1	few	TRBJ1-1	TRBD1	13	CASGKTGYTEAFF	TGTGCCAGCGGAAAGACAGGGTACACTGAAGCTTTCTTT
TRBV7-8	few	TRBJ1-5	NA	17	CASSSDPGQSSNQPQHF	TGTGCCAGCAGCTCAGATCCGGGACAATCGTCCAATCAGCCCCAGCATTTT
TRBV24-1	NA	TRBJ2-1	TRBD2	16	CATSETGGRSYNEQFF	TGTGCCACCAGTGAGACGGGAGGGCGGTCCTACAATGAGCAGTTCTTC
TRBV12-3/TRBV12-4	many	TRBJ1-5	NA	15	CASSTQLPPEMPQHF	TGTGCCAGCAGCACACAGCTCCCTCCCGAGATGCCCCAGCATTTT
TRBV6-1	NA	TRBJ2-4	TRBD2	17	CASSPPGLGLAKNIQYF	TGTGCCAGCAGTCCCCCGGGACTAGGGTTAGCCAAAAACATTCAGTACTTC
TRBV3-1	many	TRBJ2-1	NA	14	CASSQGNPLSEQFF	TGTGCCAGCAGCCAAGGAAATCCTTTATCTGAGCAGTTCTTC
TRBV28	many	TRBJ1-5	NA	15	CASSDRPGLNQPQHF	TGTGCCAGCAGTGACCGTCCAGGCCTCAATCAGCCCCAGCATTTT
TRBV19	many	TRBJ1-1	NA	14	CASFGYLGDTEAFF	TGTGCCAGTTTCGGCTACCTAGGGGACACTGAAGCTTTCTTT
TRBV25-1	many	TRBJ1-4	TRBD1	14	CASSYGTGGEKLFF	TGTGCCAGCAGTTATGGGACAGGCGGGGAAAAACTGTTTTTT
TRBV19	NA	TRBJ2-2	NA	15	CASSIGWPTTGELFF	TGTGCCAGTAGTATAGGGTGGCCTACCACCGGGGAGCTGTTTTTT
TRBV12-3/TRBV12-4	many	TRBJ2-1	NA	13	CASSLFLAPEQFF	TGTGCCAGCAGTTTATTCTTGGCTCCTGAGCAGTTCTTC
TRBV20-1	NA	TRBJ2-7	TRBD1	14	CSASDWTGTYEQYF	TGCAGTGCGTCGGACTGGACAGGGACTTACGAGCAGTACTTC
TRBV11-3	many	TRBJ2-1	NA	13	CASSFNQYDEQFF	TGTGCCAGCAGCTTTAATCAGTACGATGAGCAGTTCTTC
TRBV6-1	NA	TRBJ2-2	TRBD1	14	CASRGTGSTGELFF	TGTGCCAGCAGGGGGACAGGTTCCACCGGGGAGCTGTTTTTT
TRBV6-1	many	TRBJ2-2	NA	12	CASSGVAGELFF	TGTGCCAGCAGCGGGGTGGCCGGGGAGCTGTTTTTT
TRBV10-3	NA	TRBJ1-2	NA	12	CAIEGPNYGYTF	TGTGCCATCGAGGGCCCTAACTATGGCTACACCTTC
TRBV30	many	TRBJ2-3	TRBD2	15	CAWDGAGGDTDTQYF	TGTGCCTGGGACGGAGCGGGAGGTGACACAGATACGCAGTATTTT
TRBV3-1	many	TRBJ1-6	NA	13	CASSRADYSPLHF	TGTGCCAGCAGCCGGGCCGATTATTCACCCCTCCACTTT
TRBV28	NA	TRBJ2-5	NA	13	CASSSGVGEAQYF	TGTGCCAGCAGTTCAGGGGTCGGGGAGGCCCAGTACTTC
TRBV11-2	many	TRBJ2-1	TRBD2	15	CASTGLAGVNNEQFF	TGTGCCAGCACTGGACTAGCGGGAGTCAACAATGAGCAGTTCTTC
TRBV6-1	many	TRBJ1-5	NA	13	CASRHRSNQPQHF	TGTGCCAGCAGACACAGAAGCAATCAGCCCCAGCATTTT
TRBV20-1	many	TRBJ1-1	NA	12	CSAIQGGAEAFF	TGCAGTGCAATCCAGGGCGGCGCTGAAGCTTTCTTT
TRBV5-1	many	TRBJ2-1	TRBD2	16	CASTLTGGGRKNEQFF	TGCGCCAGCACCCTAACGGGAGGCGGGAGGAAAAATGAGCAGTTCTTC
TRBV11-2	NA	TRBJ2-3	NA	14	CASSLDRGPDTQYF	TGTGCCAGCAGCTTAGATCGCGGACCAGATACGCAGTATTTT
TRBV20-1	many	TRBJ2-1	TRBD2	16	CSARDPLLAGGNEQFF	TGCAGTGCTAGAGATCCCTTACTAGCGGGAGGGAATGAGCAGTTCTTC
TRBV28	many	TRBJ2-1	NA	11	CASNLFNEQFF	TGTGCCAGCAACCTGTTCAATGAGCAGTTCTTC
TRBV20-1	many	TRBJ1-5	NA	16	CSARSRGSLSNQPQHF	TGCAGTGCTAGATCTCGAGGCAGTTTAAGCAATCAGCCCCAGCATTTT
TRBV4-2	many	TRBJ2-1	NA	12	CASSASRNEQFF	TGTGCCAGCAGCGCTAGCCGAAATGAGCAGTTCTTC
TRBV27	many	TRBJ2-7	TRBD1	14	CASRPTGATTEQYF	TGTGCCAGCAGGCCTACAGGGGCCACTACCGAGCAGTACTTC
TRBV20-1	NA	TRBJ2-1	TRBD2	16	CSAPGTGTSGRGEQFF	TGCAGTGCCCCCGGGACCGGGACTAGCGGGAGGGGTGAGCAGTTCTTC
TRBV4-3	NA	TRBJ2-3	NA	15	CASSFAGAPADTQYF	TGCGCCAGCAGCTTTGCGGGGGCCCCGGCAGATACGCAGTATTTT
TRBV30	many	TRBJ2-1	NA	13	CAWRTTRGNEQFF	TGTGCCTGGAGGACCACACGGGGCAATGAGCAGTTCTTC
TRBV12-5	many	TRBJ1-3	NA	13	CASALTSGNTIYF	TGTGCTAGTGCCCTTACCTCTGGAAACACCATATATTTT
TRBV7-3	many	TRBJ2-3	NA	14	CASSFGGSQNTQYF	TGTGCCAGCAGCTTCGGGGGTTCACAGAACACGCAGTATTTT
TRBV7-3	many	TRBJ2-1	NA	13	CASSLTLGHEQFF	TGTGCCAGCAGCTTAACGTTAGGGCATGAGCAGTTCTTC
TRBV2	many	TRBJ1-3	NA	15	CASQQQGLSGNTIYF	TGTGCCAGCCAACAACAGGGACTCTCTGGAAACACCATATATTTT
TRBV4-1	many	TRBJ1-1	NA	15	CASSQDDRPNTEAFF	TGCGCCAGCAGCCAAGACGACAGGCCGAACACTGAAGCTTTCTTT
TRBV4-1	few	TRBJ2-2	TRBD2	18	CASSLRTSGGTNTGELFF	TGCGCCAGCAGCCTACGGACTAGCGGGGGTACGAACACCGGGGAGCTGTTTTTT
TRBV5-5	many	TRBJ1-4	NA	13	CASSVDSAEKLFF	TGTGCCAGCAGCGTTGACAGCGCCGAAAAACTGTTTTTT
TRBV5-1	many	TRBJ2-1	NA	12	CASSPFAGPQFF	TGCGCCAGCAGTCCCTTCGCGGGACCTCAGTTCTTC
TRBV7-7	NA	TRBJ2-3	TRBD1	14	CASSRTGITDTQYF	TGTGCTAGCAGCAGGACAGGGATCACAGATACGCAGTATTTT
TRBV14	NA	TRBJ1-2	NA	15	CASSQYKTTGPGYTF	TGTGCCAGCAGCCAATACAAAACGACAGGCCCGGGGTACACCTTC
TRBV27	NA	TRBJ1-5	TRBD1	19	CASSLRPGQGAIGNQPQHF	TGTGCCAGCAGTTTAAGACCGGGACAGGGGGCTATTGGCAATCAGCCCCAGCATTTT
TRBV28	many	TRBJ2-4	NA	14	CASSRRGPKNIQYF	TGTGCCAGCAGTCGCCGGGGCCCGAAAAACATTCAGTACTTC
TRBV20-1	few	TRBJ1-3	NA	17	CSASTGRATGSGNTIYF	TGCAGTGCTTCAACGGGTAGGGCGACCGGTTCTGGAAACACCATATATTTT